This is a list of T cell receptor beta chains from one sample in a study of blood T cell repertoires in COVID-19. Using immunoSEQ multiplex PCR, the repertoire was profiled, and TCRdb retains in-frame clones only, with some absent. The sample has about 100,000 clones; roughly 92% are singletons. The sequenced material came from peripheral blood. Every receptor here comes from a man aged 50 or older with active COVID-19. Both conserved end residues are part of each CDR3. D genes are given only for firm matches. The size of a clone is reported for some rows only, either as once, few or many, or as a class for expanded clones.

>TRBD2|TRBV7-9|TRBJ2-1|-
CASSPGTSAGDEQFF
TGTGCCAGCAGCCCCGGGACTAGCGCCGGGGATGAGCAGTTCTTC
>-|TRBV9|TRBJ2-5|once
CASSARTVQETQYF
TGTGCCAGCAGCGCGAGGACTGTACAAGAGACCCAGTACTTC
>TRBD2|TRBV24-1|TRBJ2-3|-
CATSVSSGPRQADTQYF
TGTGCCACCAGTGTGTCTAGCGGGCCCCGGCAGGCAGATACGCAGTATTTT
>TRBD2|TRBV5-1|TRBJ2-2|-
CASNRDYPMSGELFF
TGCGCCAGCAACCGGGACTACCCCATGTCCGGGGAGCTGTTTTTT
>-|TRBV5-4|TRBJ1-1|-
CASRAENTEAFF
TGTGCCAGCAGGGCTGAGAACACTGAAGCTTTCTTT
>TRBD1|TRBV5-5|TRBJ1-2|few
CASSSDWYRGRIRDYGYTF
TGTGCCAGCAGCTCCGATTGGTACAGGGGGCGAATCAGGGACTATGGCTACACCTTC
>TRBD2|TRBV4-1|TRBJ2-7|many
CASSQAERGNEQYF
TGCGCCAGCAGCCAAGCGGAGCGGGGAAACGAGCAGTACTTC
>-|TRBV5-1|TRBJ2-7|-
CASSPSSDYEQYF
TGCGCCAGCAGCCCCAGTAGCGACTACGAGCAGTACTTC
>TRBD1|TRBV6-6|TRBJ2-3|once
CASRDSVSTDTQYF
TGTGCCAGCCGGGACAGCGTTAGCACAGATACGCAGTATTTT
>-|TRBV27|TRBJ1-1|-
CASSLYKYTEAFF
TGTGCCAGCAGTTTATACAAGTACACTGAAGCTTTCTTT
>-|TRBV1|TRBJ1-2|-
CTSSQGQDYGYTF
TGCACCAGCAGCCAGGGACAGGACTATGGCTACACCTTC
>-|TRBV7-6|TRBJ2-5|-
CAGSANKLAVAETQYF
TGTGCCGGCAGCGCCAATAAACTAGCCGTTGCAGAGACCCAGTACTTC
>TRBD2|TRBV4-1|TRBJ2-3|-
CASSQSAGADTQYF
TGCGCCAGCAGCCAATCAGCGGGGGCCGATACGCAGTATTTT
>-|TRBV5-1|TRBJ2-7|-
CASRGDNSYEQYF
TGCGCCAGCAGGGGGGACAACTCCTACGAGCAGTACTTC
>-|TRBV3-1/TRBV3-2|TRBJ2-5|-
CASTGVGETQYF
TGTGCCAGCACAGGGGTGGGGGAGACCCAGTACTTC
>-|TRBV6-5|TRBJ1-2|-
CASSYGASANYGYTF
TGTGCCAGCAGTTACGGAGCCAGCGCAAACTATGGCTACACCTTC
>-|TRBV27|TRBJ2-3|-
CASRSRVTDTQYF
TGTGCCAGCAGGTCGCGGGTCACAGATACGCAGTATTTT
>-|TRBV27|TRBJ1-6|-
CASSLLGIGSESPLHF
TGTGCCAGCAGTTTATTAGGCATCGGTTCGGAGTCACCCCTCCACTTT
>TRBD2|TRBV19|TRBJ2-3|-
CASSIAATSGSKDTQYF
TGTGCCAGTAGTATAGCGGCGACTAGCGGGAGTAAAGATACGCAGTATTTT
>-|TRBV7-9|TRBJ1-2|-
CARGTPRDGYTF
TGTGCCAGAGGGACTCCGCGGGATGGCTACACCTTC
>-|TRBV29-1|TRBJ1-2|-
CSVEVGRSNYGYTF
TGCAGCGTTGAAGTTGGCAGATCTAACTATGGCTACACCTTC
>-|TRBV6-6|TRBJ1-5|-
CASSYNGVQPQHF
TGTGCCAGCAGTTATAACGGGGTTCAGCCCCAGCATTTT
>TRBD1|TRBV3-1/TRBV3-2|TRBJ1-1|-
CASSRGQGNTEAFF
TGTGCCAGCAGCCGCGGACAGGGAAACACTGAAGCTTTCTTT
>TRBD1|TRBV3-1/TRBV3-2|TRBJ1-4|-
CASSQRDRGRDREKLFF
TGTGCCAGCAGCCAGCGGGACAGGGGGCGCGACAGGGAAAAACTGTTTTTT
>-|TRBV19|TRBJ1-1|-
CASSNLGANTEAFF
TGTGCCAGTAGCAACCTGGGGGCGAACACTGAAGCTTTCTTT
>-|TRBV19|TRBJ2-1|-
CASGPGGLSYNEQFF
TGTGCCAGTGGCCCAGGCGGACTGTCCTACAATGAGCAGTTCTTC
>TRBD1|TRBV3-1/TRBV3-2|TRBJ2-3|-
CASSRQGGTDTQYF
TGTGCCAGCAGCCGACAGGGGGGCACAGATACGCAGTATTTT
>-|TRBV6-5|TRBJ1-5|-
CASSPDRLKNQPQHF
TGTGCCAGCAGTCCTGACAGACTCAAAAATCAGCCCCAGCATTTT
>-|TRBV5-6|TRBJ1-2|-
CASSLQVLGYTF
TGTGCCAGCAGCTTGCAGGTATTGGGCTACACCTTC
>TRBD1|TRBV19|TRBJ1-4|once
CASNKGRQGAWTNEKLFF
TGTGCCAGTAACAAGGGTCGACAGGGGGCTTGGACTAATGAAAAACTGTTTTTT
>-|TRBV4-2|TRBJ2-6|-
CASSQDWTAGANVLTF
TGTGCCAGCAGCCAAGATTGGACAGCTGGGGCCAACGTCCTGACTTTC
>-|TRBV6-5|TRBJ2-5|-
CASTGVLAGETQYF
TGTGCCAGCACCGGTGTGCTAGCAGGAGAGACCCAGTACTTC
>TRBD2|TRBV18|TRBJ2-1|-
CASSPTLTSGGHRNEQFF
TGTGCCAGCTCACCAACACTAACTAGCGGGGGCCACCGGAATGAGCAGTTCTTC
>TRBD1|TRBV19|TRBJ2-1|once
CASSSSGTGLLSEQFF
TGTGCCAGTAGTTCGTCCGGGACAGGACTACTAAGTGAGCAGTTCTTC
>-|TRBV30|TRBJ2-2|-
CAWSDTARIGGTGELFF
TGTGCCTGGAGTGACACAGCCCGAATTGGAGGAACCGGGGAGCTGTTTTTT
>TRBD1|TRBV10-3|TRBJ1-1|-
CAISDPTGSRSSEAFF
TGTGCCATCAGTGATCCGACAGGGTCAAGGTCATCTGAAGCTTTCTTT
>-|TRBV6-5|TRBJ1-2|-
CASSHRDGYGYTF
TGTGCCAGCAGTCACAGGGACGGCTATGGCTACACCTTC
>TRBD2|TRBV6-6|TRBJ2-7|-
CASRTSGGNPYEQYF
TGTGCCAGCAGGACTAGCGGGGGGAACCCCTACGAGCAGTACTTC
>-|TRBV7-2|TRBJ1-2|-
CASSRPMGGDYGYTF
TGTGCCAGCAGCCGTCCTATGGGTGGAGACTATGGCTACACCTTC
>-|TRBV5-1|TRBJ2-3|-
CASSRDGTDTQYF
TGCGCCAGCAGCCGCGACGGGACAGATACGCAGTATTTT
>-|TRBV27|TRBJ2-3|-
CASKPWSGPTDTQYF
TGTGCCAGCAAACCGTGGAGCGGTCCCACAGATACGCAGTATTTT
>TRBD1|TRBV11-2|TRBJ2-4|-
CASSKRQGALAKNIQYF
TGTGCCAGCAGTAAGAGACAGGGGGCCTTAGCCAAAAACATTCAGTACTTC
>-|TRBV19|TRBJ2-3|-
CASDQGTSTDTQYF
TGTGCCAGCGACCAGGGGACAAGCACAGATACGCAGTATTTT
>TRBD1|TRBV9|TRBJ1-4|-
CASTSDRFNEKLFF
TGTGCCAGCACCTCGGACAGGTTTAATGAAAAACTGTTTTTT
>TRBD2|TRBV5-4|TRBJ2-5|few
CASSLEGGTSETQYF
TGTGCCAGCAGCTTGGAGGGAGGGACTAGTGAGACCCAGTACTTC
>-|TRBV6-1|TRBJ1-5|-
CASSDRDNQPQHF
TGTGCCAGCAGTGACCGGGACAATCAGCCCCAGCATTTT
>TRBD1|TRBV5-6|TRBJ2-3|once
CASSWGPQGAKDTQYF
TGTGCCAGCAGCTGGGGCCCACAGGGGGCGAAAGATACGCAGTATTTT
>-|TRBV5-6|TRBJ2-2|-
CASSFSGPGELFF
TGTGCCAGCAGCTTTTCAGGGCCCGGGGAGCTGTTTTTT
>-|TRBV7-8|TRBJ1-5|-
CASNPQGGNQPQHF
TGTGCCAGCAACCCACAGGGTGGCAATCAGCCCCAGCATTTT
>TRBD2|TRBV19|TRBJ2-5|-
CASSRTSGPQETQYF
TGTGCCAGTAGCCGGACTAGCGGACCACAAGAGACCCAGTACTTC
>-|TRBV5-6|TRBJ2-4|-
CASSVGLAKNIQYF
TGTGCCAGCAGCGTAGGACTAGCCAAAAACATTCAGTACTTC
>-|TRBV5-1|TRBJ2-2|-
CASSFEGSGYRELFF
TGCGCCAGCAGCTTCGAGGGGAGCGGGTACCGGGAGCTGTTTTTT